Listed below are T cell receptor beta chains from one sample, sequenced in a study of blood T cell repertoires in COVID-19. TCRdb's copy holds only in-frame clones and misses some; the assay was immunoSEQ multiplex PCR. The table has roughly 49,000 clones, 80% to 90% seen once. Specimen: peripheral blood. The receptors originated from a man in his fifties with active COVID-19. Each CDR3 is given with its conserved first and last residue. Fields, in order: clone size, V gene, J gene, D gene, CDR3 protein, CDR3 DNA. D genes are given only for firm matches. Only some rows state a clone size, as once, few, many or a class for expanded clones.

abundance: -; v_gene: TRBV28; j_gene: TRBJ1-4; d_gene: -; CDR3aa: CAGRRTVNEKLFF; CDR3nt: TGTGCCGGACGGCGGACAGTTAATGAAAAACTGTTTTTT
abundance: -; v_gene: TRBV2; j_gene: TRBJ2-1; d_gene: TRBD2; CDR3aa: CASSGEAGIHNEQFF; CDR3nt: TGTGCCAGCAGTGGTGAAGCGGGGATCCACAATGAGCAGTTCTTC
abundance: -; v_gene: TRBV27; j_gene: TRBJ2-7; d_gene: -; CDR3aa: CASSMSSYEQYF; CDR3nt: TGTGCCAGCAGCATGAGCTCCTACGAGCAGTACTTC
abundance: -; v_gene: TRBV7-2; j_gene: TRBJ2-1; d_gene: TRBD2; CDR3aa: CASSPTSGGGYNEQFF; CDR3nt: TGTGCCAGCAGCCCCACTAGCGGGGGGGGTTACAATGAGCAGTTCTTC
abundance: once; v_gene: TRBV9; j_gene: TRBJ2-1; d_gene: TRBD1; CDR3aa: CASVEGAVYNEQFF; CDR3nt: TGTGCCAGCGTAGAGGGGGCCGTCTACAATGAGCAGTTCTTC
abundance: -; v_gene: TRBV19; j_gene: TRBJ2-7; d_gene: TRBD2; CDR3aa: CASSIAGTRTTYEQYF; CDR3nt: TGTGCCAGTAGTATAGCTGGGACTAGAACTACCTACGAGCAGTACTTC
abundance: -; v_gene: TRBV6-5; j_gene: TRBJ1-3; d_gene: TRBD1; CDR3aa: CASTPTGSTGNTIYF; CDR3nt: TGTGCCAGCACCCCGACAGGGTCCACTGGAAACACCATATATTTT
abundance: -; v_gene: TRBV10-2; j_gene: TRBJ1-6; d_gene: TRBD1; CDR3aa: CASLGQINSPLHF; CDR3nt: TGCGCCAGTTTGGGACAGATTAATTCACCCCTCCACTTT
abundance: -; v_gene: TRBV7-6; j_gene: TRBJ2-7; d_gene: TRBD1; CDR3aa: CASSLRQGVYEQYF; CDR3nt: TGTGCCAGCAGCTTACGACAGGGAGTCTACGAGCAGTACTTC
abundance: -; v_gene: TRBV7-2; j_gene: TRBJ1-2; d_gene: TRBD1; CDR3aa: CASSLGPGQGYGYTF; CDR3nt: TGTGCCAGCAGCTTAGGTCCGGGACAGGGCTATGGCTACACCTTC
abundance: -; v_gene: TRBV27; j_gene: TRBJ1-6; d_gene: -; CDR3aa: CASSSPTGTYNSPLHF; CDR3nt: TGTGCCAGCAGTTCTCCCACGGGGACATATAATTCACCCCTCCACTTT
abundance: -; v_gene: TRBV7-9; j_gene: TRBJ1-1; d_gene: -; CDR3aa: CASSLGRTEAFF; CDR3nt: TGTGCCAGCAGCTTAGGGAGGACTGAAGCTTTCTTT
abundance: -; v_gene: TRBV11-2; j_gene: TRBJ1-2; d_gene: -; CDR3aa: CASSLGRAGGYTF; CDR3nt: TGTGCCAGCAGCCTAGGAAGGGCGGGTGGCTACACCTTC
abundance: -; v_gene: TRBV24-1; j_gene: TRBJ1-6; d_gene: -; CDR3aa: CATSDPGSNSPLHF; CDR3nt: TGTGCCACCAGTGATCCGGGAAGTAATTCACCCCTCCACTTT
abundance: -; v_gene: TRBV6-5; j_gene: TRBJ1-5; d_gene: -; CDR3aa: CASSLGGAVNNQPQHF; CDR3nt: TGTGCCAGCAGTTTAGGGGGGGCGGTAAATAATCAGCCCCAGCATTTT